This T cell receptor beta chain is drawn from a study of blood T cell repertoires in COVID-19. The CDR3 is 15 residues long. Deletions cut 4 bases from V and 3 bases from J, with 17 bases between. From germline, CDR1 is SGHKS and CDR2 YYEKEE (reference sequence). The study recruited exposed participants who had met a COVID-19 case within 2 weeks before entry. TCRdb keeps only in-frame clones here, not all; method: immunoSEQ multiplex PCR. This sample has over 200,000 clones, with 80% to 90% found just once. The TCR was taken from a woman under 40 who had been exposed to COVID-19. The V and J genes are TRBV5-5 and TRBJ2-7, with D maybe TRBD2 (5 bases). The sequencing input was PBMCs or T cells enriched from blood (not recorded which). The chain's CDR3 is CASSRSGSTYYEQYF. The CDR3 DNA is TGTGCCAGCAGCCGAAGTGGGAGCACCTACTACGAGCAGTACTTC. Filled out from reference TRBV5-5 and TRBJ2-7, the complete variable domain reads DAGVTQSPTHLIKTRGQQVTLRCSPISGHKSVSWYQQVLGQGPQFIFQYYEKEERGRGNFPDRFSARQFPNYSSELNVNALLLGDSALYLCASSRSGSTYYEQYFGPGTRLTVT.